Following are 19 T cell receptor beta chains from one sample sequenced in a study of blood T cell repertoires in COVID-19. The protocol was immunoSEQ multiplex PCR, while the TCRdb copy is restricted to in-frame clones and leaves out a portion. Here the sample spans some 190,000 clones, roughly 82% being singletons. The source material was peripheral blood. The receptors stem from a woman aged 55 to 70 with COVID-19, enrolled during active disease.

The genes are TRBV4-2 and TRBJ1-2; a weak D match, TRBD1 (6 bases). V dropped 1 base and J dropped 7 bases, with 16 bases sitting between them. This CDR3 spans 15 amino acids. CDR1 LGHNA and CDR2 YNFKEQ come from the germline V gene. CDR3 residues: CASSQAGDRSLGYTF. Here the CDR3 DNA reads TGTGCCAGCAGCCAAGCGGGTGACAGGTCCCTTGGCTACACCTTC.

The chain has TRBV16 and TRBJ2-2; no reliable D call. Trimming stripped 0 bases from V and 4 bases from J, with 6 bases between. This CDR3 is built from 14 residues. Germline V gene lookup returns CDR1 KGHSY and CDR2 FQNENV. DNA of the CDR3: TGTGCCAGCAGCCAATCGAGGAGCACCGGGGAGCTGTTTTTT. Translating it yields CASSQSRSTGELFF. The whole variable domain, remainder taken from reference TRBV16 and TRBJ2-2, is GEEVAQTPKHLVRGEGQKAKLYCAPIKGHSYVFWYQQVLKNEFKFLISFQNENVFDETGMPKERFSAKCLPNSPCSLEIQATKLEDSAVYFCASSQSRSTGELFFGEGSRLTVL.

The chain's CDR3 is CASSLKYSLWQYF. The CDR3 DNA sequence: TGTGCCAGCAGCTTAAAATACAGCCTTTGGCAGTACTTC. The J gene is TRBJ2-7, the V gene TRBV7-8; D gene unclear. V lost 2 bases and J lost 9, with 14 bases in between. This CDR3 region has 13 residues. Germline CDR1 is SGHVS and CDR2 is FQNEAQ.

The V call is TRBV19, the J call TRBJ2-1, with a weak D call TRBD2 (6 bases). Trimming left V 11 bases short and J 1 base short, with 12 bases between. The CDR3 has 13 residues. CDR1 is LNHDA and CDR2 is SQIVND in the germline V gene (reference sequence). CDR3 nucleotide sequence: TGTGCCTCCTCGGGACTTTCCTACAATGAGCAGTTCTTC. Its translation is CASSGLSYNEQFF. Combining the CDR3 with reference TRBV19 and TRBJ2-1 gives the whole variable domain DGGITQSPKYLFRKEGQNVTLSCEQNLNHDAMYWYRQDPGQGLRLIYYSQIVNDFQKGDIAEGYSVSREKKESFPLTVTSAQKNPTAFYLCASSGLSYNEQFFGPGTRLTVL.

Only one count was recorded for this clone. The CDR3 is CASSEGDVNYGYTF. The CDR3 DNA follows: TGTGCCAGCAGTGAGGGGGACGTAAACTATGGCTACACCTTC. The chain carries TRBV28 and TRBJ1-2; TRBD1 is a possible D gene (6 bases). CDR1 and CDR2 (germline): MDHEN, SYDVKM. V was cut by 5 bases and J by 2 bases, with 12 bases left in between. The CDR3 covers 14 residues.

This sequence joins TRBV19 and TRBJ1-5; 8 bases line up with TRBD1. Looked up from germline, CDR1 is LNHDA and CDR2 is SQIVND (reference sequence). The ends lost 7 bases at V and 2 bases at J; junction bases unmatched: 7. The CDR3 has 15 residues. The chain's CDR3 is CASTPPGGGNQPQHF. CDR3 bases: TGTGCCAGTACCCCCCCAGGGGGCGGCAATCAGCCCCAGCATTTT.

J is TRBJ2-3 and V is TRBV5-1; tentative D call: TRBD2 (5 bases). This CDR3 contains 15 residues. Trimming took off 1 base at V and 1 base at J, with 10 bases between the two ends. The germline V gene encodes CDR1 SGHRS and CDR2 YFSETQ. CDR3: CASSLMGRGTDTQYF. The DNA for the CDR3 is TGCGCCAGCAGCTTGATGGGGAGAGGCACAGATACGCAGTATTTT.

This sequence joins TRBV18 and TRBJ2-5; TRBD1 is a possible D gene (6 bases). The V gene's germline CDR1 is KGHSH and CDR2 LQKENI. The CDR3 consists of 15 residues. Trimming shortened V by 3 bases and J by 1 base, and 12 bases separated the two germline ends. CDR3 loop: CASSPRQVRQETQYF. The CDR3 DNA reads as TGTGCCAGCTCACCGCGACAGGTACGCCAAGAGACCCAGTACTTC.

This sequence joins TRBV7-9 and TRBJ2-1, with 8 bases that match TRBD2. Germline V CDR1 and CDR2: SEHNR, FQNEAQ (reference sequence). The CDR3 totals 12 residues. Unmatched junction bases numbered 4, after V lost 2 bases and J lost 13 bases. The CDR3 DNA follows: TGTGCCAGCAGCTTACCAGCGGGAGAACAGTTCTTC. It translates to CASSLPAGEQFF. Looking up the rest from reference TRBV7-9 and TRBJ2-1 gives the full variable domain: DTGVSQNPRHKITKRGQNVTFRCDPISEHNRLYWYRQTLGQGPEFLTYFQNEAQLEKSRLLSDRFSAERPKGSFSTLEIQRTEQGDSAMYLCASSLPAGEQFFGPGTRLTVL.

J is TRBJ2-7 and V is TRBV18; 9 bases line up with TRBD2. The V segment lost 4 bases and the J segment 3 bases; nucleotides outside the gene matches: 7. The CDR3 is 15 residues long. CDR1 KGHSH and CDR2 LQKENI come from the germline V gene. The CDR3 nucleotides are TGTGCCAGCTCACGTAGGGGCGGGAGGGTCTACGAGCAGTACTTC. It is translated as CASSRRGGRVYEQYF.

V usage is TRBV2 and J usage is TRBJ2-1, with 8 bases aligning to TRBD1. From germline, CDR1 is SNHLY and CDR2 FYNNEI. The CDR3 has 16 residues. Trimming cost V 6 bases and J 5 bases; bases outside gene matches: 12. The CDR3 sequence is CASRPGTGSVNNEQFF. The CDR3 nucleotides read TGTGCCAGCAGACCTGGGACAGGATCCGTCAACAATGAGCAGTTCTTC.

The V gene is TRBV6-2 or TRBV6-3, the J gene TRBJ1-2; D call uncertain. Germline V lookup: CDR1 MNHEY, CDR2 SVGEGT. The CDR3 sequence is 13 residues long. With 1 base removed from V and 7 bases from J, the gap between germline ends came to 10 bases. The chain's CDR3 is CASSYLASSGYTF. The CDR3, as DNA: TGTGCCAGCAGTTACTTGGCATCCAGTGGCTACACCTTC.

This rearrangement joins TRBV19 to TRBJ2-2, with a possible D match to TRBD1 (5 bases). CDR1 and CDR2 from the germline V gene are LNHDA and SQIVND (reference sequence). The V end was cut by 6 bases, the J end by 4 bases, with 15 bases between. The CDR3 covers 15 residues. The CDR3 region has the DNA TGTGCCAGTAGAAAACCAGGGAAGGTCACCGGGGAGCTGTTTTTT. This codes for CASRKPGKVTGELFF.

The count of this clone is one. The chain carries TRBV6-6 and TRBJ2-1; the D gene is possibly TRBD1 (6 bases). The CDR3 loop spans 14 amino acids. Deletions cut 4 bases from V and 6 bases from J, with 13 bases between. CDR1 is MNHNY and CDR2 is SVGAGI in the germline V gene (reference sequence). The CDR3, as DNA: TGTGCCAGCAGTTTCAAGGACAGTCGCAATGAGCAGTTCTTC. It codes for CASSFKDSRNEQFF.

V and J are TRBV6-5 and TRBJ2-2; tentative D call: TRBD1 (5 bases). The CDR3 covers 11 residues. Germline V gene data show CDR1 as MNHEY and CDR2 as SVGAGI. V lost 6 bases to trimming and J lost 7 bases, with 6 bases between them. The DNA of the CDR3 is TGTGCCAGCAGAGGGGTCGGGGAGCTGTTTTTT. This encodes CASRGVGELFF.

The rearrangement joins TRBV19 to TRBJ1-4; D uncertain. Germline CDR1 and CDR2: LNHDA and SQIVND (reference sequence). Trimming removed 6 bases at V and 10 bases at J, with 15 bases between. This CDR3 spans 13 amino acids. This CDR3 is CASRTTQTGKLFF. CDR3 bases: TGTGCCAGTAGGACAACCCAAACCGGAAAACTGTTTTTT.

The J gene is TRBJ1-1, the V gene TRBV19; TRBD1 matches 7 bases. In germline, CDR1 is LNHDA, CDR2 SQIVND (reference sequence). This CDR3 spans 12 amino acids. V gave up 10 bases and J gave up 1 base; unmatched junction bases: 3. The chain's CDR3 is CATRQGNTEAFF. The CDR3 nucleotides read TGTGCCACAAGACAGGGGAACACTGAAGCTTTCTTT.

This clone was observed a handful of times. The chain joins TRBV6-6 to TRBJ1-6; 8 bases line up with TRBD1. The CDR3 runs to 14 residues. Trimming took 10 bases from V and 7 from J; bases not matched to a gene: 9. In germline, CDR1 is MNHNY, CDR2 SVGAGI (reference sequence). CDR3 in DNA: TGTGCCACCCTTGAGGACAGGGTGAATTCACCCCTCCACTTT. The encoded protein is CATLEDRVNSPLHF.

The chain's CDR3 is CELWGEGYTF. The CDR3 nucleotides are TGTGAGCTGTGGGGGGAGGGCTACACCTTC. This chain joins TRBV11-3 and TRBJ1-2, with D maybe TRBD1 (5 bases). The germline gives CDR1 SGHNT, CDR2 YENEEA. The CDR3 has 10 amino acids.